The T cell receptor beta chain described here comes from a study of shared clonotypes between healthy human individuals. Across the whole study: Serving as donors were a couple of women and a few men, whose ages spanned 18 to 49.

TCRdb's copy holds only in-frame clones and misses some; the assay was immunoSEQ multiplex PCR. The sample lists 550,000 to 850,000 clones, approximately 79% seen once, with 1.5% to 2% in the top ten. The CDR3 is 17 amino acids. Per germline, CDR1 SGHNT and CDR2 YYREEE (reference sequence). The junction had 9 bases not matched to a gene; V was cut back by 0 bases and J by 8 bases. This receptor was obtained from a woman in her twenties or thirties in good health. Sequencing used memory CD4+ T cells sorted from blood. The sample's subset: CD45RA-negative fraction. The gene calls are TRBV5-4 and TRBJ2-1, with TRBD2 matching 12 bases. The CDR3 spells CASSLGTSGNMGDEQFF. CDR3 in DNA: TGTGCCAGCAGCTTGGGGACTAGCGGGAATATGGGGGATGAGCAGTTCTTC.